A selection of T cell receptor beta chains follows, all from one sample in a study of cytomegalovirus exposure and HLA in healthy donors. Data came from immunoSEQ multiplex PCR; TCRdb stores just in-frame clones and leaves some out. The sample has 170,000 or so clones, approximately 84% seen once. Input material: PBMCs. These receptors originate from a young man in good health and CMV-seronegative. The CDR3 runs from the conserved cysteine through the conserved F or W. D genes are given only for firm matches. Size is stated for part of the rows, as once, few or many counts, or as a class when the clone is expanded.

V	J	size	length	D	DNA	CDR3
TRBV7-8	TRBJ2-3	.	19	TRBD1	TGTGCCAGCAGCTTAAATTTGGAGGGGCGGACAGGGAGCACAGATACGCAGTATTTT	CASSLNLEGRTGSTDTQYF
TRBV6-1	TRBJ2-3	.	13	.	TGTGCCAGCAGGTGGGAGAGCACAGATACGCAGTATTTT	CASRWESTDTQYF
TRBV11-2	TRBJ2-7	.	12	.	TGTGCCAGCAGCAGGGACACCTACGAGCAGTACTTC	CASSRDTYEQYF
TRBV27	TRBJ1-2	.	14	.	TGTGCCAGCAGTCCATCCGGGGGAGGATATGGCTACACCTTC	CASSPSGGGYGYTF
TRBV28	TRBJ2-1	.	16	TRBD2	TGTGCCAGCAGTTTAGGACTAGCGGGGGATGCGAGTGAGCAGTTCTTC	CASSLGLAGDASEQFF
TRBV5-4	TRBJ2-1	.	12	.	TGTGCCAGCAGCTTAGGTTCGCGGGAGCAGTTCTTC	CASSLGSREQFF
TRBV7-3	TRBJ2-2	.	16	TRBD1	TGTGCCAGCAGCTTATGGGGACAGGGTAATCCCGGGGAGCTGTTTTTT	CASSLWGQGNPGELFF
TRBV27	TRBJ1-2	.	14	.	TGTGCCAGCAGTTTCGACGGGGGAAACTATGGCTACACCTTC	CASSFDGGNYGYTF
TRBV28	TRBJ2-3	.	12	.	TGTGCCAGCAGCGTCACGGGGGATACGCAGTATTTT	CASSVTGDTQYF
TRBV7-3	TRBJ2-7	.	11	.	TGTGCCAGCAGCCCAGGGGACGAGCAGTACTTC	CASSPGDEQYF
TRBV19	TRBJ2-1	.	16	TRBD2	TGTGCCAGTAGTATCTCCCTTGAGCGGGAGATAGGCGAGCAGTTCTTC	CASSISLEREIGEQFF
TRBV5-1	TRBJ1-1	.	15	.	TGCGCCAGCAGCCGACGGGTAGGGGAAGGCACTGAAGCTTTCTTT	CASSRRVGEGTEAFF
TRBV2	TRBJ1-2	.	15	.	TGTGCCAGCAGTGAAATACGGGCCGGCGAGGGTGGCTACACCTTC	CASSEIRAGEGGYTF
TRBV27	TRBJ2-7	.	17	TRBD1	TGTGCCAGCAGTCGCGACGCGAACAGGGGAGTTCCTAACGAGCAGTACTTC	CASSRDANRGVPNEQYF
TRBV11-3	TRBJ2-5	.	14	.	TGTGCCAGCAGCTTAGGAAGCGGCAAAGAGACCCAGTACTTC	CASSLGSGKETQYF
TRBV29-1	TRBJ1-1	.	11	.	TGCAGCGTTGAGACAAACACTGAAGCTTTCTTT	CSVETNTEAFF
TRBV20-1	TRBJ2-7	.	11	.	TGCAGTGCTAGTGGACAGTTCGAGCAGTACTTC	CSASGQFEQYF
TRBV6-5	TRBJ1-2	.	13	.	TGTGCCAGCAGTGACAGGTACAACTATGGCTACACCTTC	CASSDRYNYGYTF
TRBV5-1	TRBJ2-3	.	15	TRBD1	TGCGCCAGCAGCCTACCCGGGACAGGCACAGATACGCAGTATTTT	CASSLPGTGTDTQYF
TRBV15	TRBJ2-6	.	18	TRBD1	TGTGCCACCAGCTGGGGCCAGGGGGCTCTCTCTGGGGCCAACGTCCTGACTTTC	CATSWGQGALSGANVLTF
TRBV7-2	TRBJ1-5	.	16	TRBD1	TGTGCCAGCAGCTTAGCCGGGACAGGGGGCAATCAGCCCCAGCATTTT	CASSLAGTGGNQPQHF
TRBV18	TRBJ2-5	once	15	.	TGTGCCAGCTCTCCCGAGGGCCAAAAACAAGAGACCCAGTACTTC	CASSPEGQKQETQYF
TRBV5-1	TRBJ2-7	once	15	TRBD1	TGCGCCAGCAGCTTGGACCTTAACAGGGGGTTCGAGCAGTACTTC	CASSLDLNRGFEQYF
TRBV7-8	TRBJ1-1	once	14	.	TGTGCCAGCAGCTTAAAGGGACTCGGCACTGAAGCTTTCTTT	CASSLKGLGTEAFF
TRBV11-3	TRBJ2-3	.	14	.	TGTGCCAGCAGCTTAGACCCACTAGCAGATACGCAGTATTTT	CASSLDPLADTQYF